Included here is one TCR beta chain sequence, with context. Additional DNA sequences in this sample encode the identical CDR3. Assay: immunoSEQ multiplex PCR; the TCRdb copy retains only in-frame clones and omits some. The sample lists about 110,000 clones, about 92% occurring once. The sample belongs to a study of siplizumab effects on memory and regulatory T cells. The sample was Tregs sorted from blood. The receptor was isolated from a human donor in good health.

This CDR3 is CASSVGGDTQYF. In DNA form, the CDR3 reads TGTGCCAGCAGCGTAGGGGGAGATACGCAGTATTTT. V usage is TRBV9 and J usage is TRBJ2-3; D is unclear. Trimming took 0 bases from V and 5 from J, leaving 4 bases between them. This CDR3 comprises 12 residues. CDR1 SGDLS and CDR2 YYNGEE come from the germline V gene.